These 15 T cell receptor beta chains originate from one sample sequenced in a study of shared clonotypes between healthy human individuals. Sequencing used immunoSEQ multiplex PCR; TCRdb keeps in-frame clones, though not all of them. This table has approximately 470,000 clones, around 85% appearing once. Sequenced: PBMCs. These receptors all come from a woman aged 40 to 50 in good health. Some clones in this sample may be carry-over from other donors' samples.

The rearrangement uses TRBV11-1 and TRBJ2-1, with 7 positions matching TRBD2. CDR1 is SGHAT and CDR2 is FQDESV in the germline V gene (reference sequence). The length of the CDR3 is 16 residues. Germline trimming cut 3 bases from V and 5 bases from J; bases unmatched to any gene: 10. The CDR3 DNA follows: TGTGCCAGCAGCTTCCGTGGCGGGGGTATCGACAATGAGCAGTTCTTC. It yields the protein CASSFRGGGIDNEQFF.

The chain combines TRBV19 with TRBJ1-1, with D hard to call. CDR1 LNHDA and CDR2 SQIVND come from the germline V gene (reference sequence). Trimming took 5 bases from V and 0 from J, leaving 7 bases between them. The CDR3 contains 13 residues. CDR3 sequence reads: CASSVTMNTEAFF. The CDR3 DNA reads TGTGCCAGTAGTGTGACCATGAACACTGAAGCTTTCTTT.

The V call is TRBV7-3, the J call TRBJ2-7, with D possibly TRBD1 on 6 matching bases. Trimming pared 5 bases from V and 1 base from J, leaving 12 bases between. Germline assignment: CDR1 SGHTA and CDR2 FQGTGA. There are 14 residues in the CDR3. This CDR3 reads CASSPGVSSYEQYF. For the CDR3, the DNA is TGTGCCAGCAGCCCAGGGGTATCGTCCTACGAGCAGTACTTC.

The chain is built from TRBV5-1 and TRBJ2-1; a possible D gene is TRBD1 (6 bases). The CDR3 is 16 residues long. Germline V gives CDR1 SGHRS, CDR2 YFSETQ. Trimming cost V 4 bases and J 6 bases, with 20 bases left between them. In nucleotides, the CDR3 is TGCGCCAGCAGCCCTCGAAATCAGGGGTTGGGCAATGAGCAGTTCTTC. Amino acids: CASSPRNQGLGNEQFF.

V gene TRBV11-2 combines with J gene TRBJ1-2; 10 bases map to TRBD1. The germline CDR1 and CDR2 sequences are SGHAT and FQNNGV. The CDR3 has 18 residues. Unmatched junction bases numbered 12, after V lost 4 bases and J lost 1 base. The CDR3 DNA is TGTGCCAGCAGCTCGTCCCCGGGACAGGGGACCCTTAACTATGGCTACACCTTC. Translation: CASSSSPGQGTLNYGYTF.

The V and J genes are TRBV2 and TRBJ1-1; TRBD1 is a possible D gene (6 bases). This CDR3 has 16 amino acids. Trimming left V 10 bases short and J 9 bases short, with 30 bases between. Looked up from germline, CDR1 is SNHLY and CDR2 is FYNNEI. The DNA for the CDR3 is TGTGCCACGACCGGGGACATCGCTACTGGATTGTCTAAAGCTTTCTTT. Translating gives CATTGDIATGLSKAFF.

The rearrangement joins TRBV7-9 to TRBJ2-1; TRBD2 matches at 11 bases. Looked up from germline, CDR1 is SEHNR and CDR2 is FQNEAQ (reference sequence). The CDR3 extends over 15 amino acids. Trimming took 5 bases from V and 6 from J; bases not matched to a gene: 6. The CDR3 DNA follows: TGTGCCAGCAGCCTCAAGGGGACTAGCGGCAATGAGCAGTTCTTC. Residues: CASSLKGTSGNEQFF. Filled out from reference TRBV7-9 and TRBJ2-1, the complete variable domain reads DTGVSQNPRHKITKRGQNVTFRCDPISEHNRLYWYRQTLGQGPEFLTYFQNEAQLEKSRLLSDRFSAERPKGSFSTLEIQRTEQGDSAMYLCASSLKGTSGNEQFFGPGTRLTVL.

As regards this clone: The sample contains more than one DNA sequence encoding this CDR3. V usage is TRBV7-9 and J usage is TRBJ2-6; D is ambiguous. The CDR3 spans 14 residues. V lost 1 base to trimming and J lost 1 base, with 2 bases between them. Germline V gene data show CDR1 as SEHNR and CDR2 as FQNEAQ (reference sequence). The CDR3 protein is CASSLGSGANVLTF. The CDR3 DNA reads as TGTGCCAGCAGCTTAGGGTCTGGGGCCAACGTCCTGACTTTC. Looking up the rest from reference TRBV7-9 and TRBJ2-6 gives the full variable domain: DTGVSQNPRHKITKRGQNVTFRCDPISEHNRLYWYRQTLGQGPEFLTYFQNEAQLEKSRLLSDRFSAERPKGSFSTLEIQRTEQGDSAMYLCASSLGSGANVLTFGAGSRLTVL.

The V gene is TRBV5-1, the J gene TRBJ2-5, with D tentatively TRBD1 or TRBD2 (5 bases each). Trimming took 6 bases from V and 5 from J, leaving 20 bases between them. Germline CDR1 reads SGHRS; CDR2 reads YFSETQ. This CDR3 is 15 amino acids long. The chain's CDR3 is CASTPGAGTEETQYF. CDR3 nucleotide sequence: TGCGCCAGCACCCCCGGGGCAGGGACGGAGGAGACCCAGTACTTC.

V and J are TRBV29-1 and TRBJ1-4; D may be TRBD1 (5 bases). V lost 6 bases and J lost 6, with 14 bases in between. CDR3 length: 13 residues. Germline V lookup: CDR1 SQVTM, CDR2 ANQGSEA. The CDR3 DNA reads as TGCAGCGTGAGTGGGGGTTATGATGAAAAACTGTTTTTT. This encodes CSVSGGYDEKLFF. Full variable domain (missing parts from reference TRBV29-1 and TRBJ1-4): SAVISQKPSRDICQRGTSLTIQCQVDSQVTMMFWYRQQPGQSLTLIATANQGSEATYESGFVIDKFPISRPNLTFSTLTVSNMSPEDSSIYLCSVSGGYDEKLFFGSGTQLSVL.

This clone appeared many times. Other nucleotide sequences in the sample specify the same CDR3. The rearrangement links TRBV7-2 to TRBJ1-1, with D hard to call. This CDR3 spans 13 amino acids. Looked up from germline, CDR1 is SGHTA and CDR2 is FQGNSA. Trimming stripped 0 bases from V and 5 bases from J, with 7 bases between. The CDR3 reads CASSLAGRTEAFF. The CDR3 DNA reads TGTGCCAGCAGCTTAGCAGGGAGGACTGAAGCTTTCTTT.

The chain links TRBV25-1 to TRBJ1-2; maybe TRBD1 (6 bases). This CDR3 has 18 residues. The germline CDR1 and CDR2 sequences are MGHDK and SYGVNS. Trimming pared 1 base from V and 8 bases from J, leaving 26 bases between. The CDR3 region has the DNA TGTGCCAGCAGTGAATTAGGTCGGGGGCCAGAGTACTTAGGAGGCTACACCTTC. Translating it yields CASSELGRGPEYLGGYTF.

The chain uses TRBV27 and TRBJ1-4; 7 nucleotides match TRBD1. There are 16 residues in the CDR3. V shed 6 bases, J shed 5 bases, and the junction held 12 bases outside the gene matches. Germline CDR1 reads MNHEY; CDR2 reads SMNVEV (reference sequence). The CDR3 sequence is CASRPTGNGLNEKLFF. The CDR3 DNA follows: TGTGCCAGCAGGCCGACAGGGAACGGGCTAAATGAAAAACTGTTTTTT.

As for this clone: The likely explanation is a read error, given a far larger clone one base away. The sample carries other DNA sequences with the same CDR3. The genes are TRBV4-3 and TRBJ2-6; TRBD2 matches 7 bases. The germline V gene has CDR1 LGHNA and CDR2 YSLEER. The CDR3 runs to 16 residues. V lost 0 bases, J lost 4 bases, and 3 bases stayed unmatched. CDR3 coding DNA: TGCGCCAGCAGCCAAGATGCGGGGGTCGGGGCCAACGTCCTGACTTTC. Its protein product is CASSQDAGVGANVLTF.

A few counts support this clone. The CDR3 is CAWGHGNYGYTF. CDR3 DNA sequence: TGTGCCTGGGGACACGGTAACTATGGCTACACCTTC. The chain is built from TRBV30 and TRBJ1-2; D is perhaps TRBD1 (5 bases). Germline CDR1 is GTSNPN and CDR2 is SVGIG (reference sequence). Trimming took off 5 bases at V and 1 base at J, with 8 bases between the two ends. The CDR3 has 12 residues.